This TCR beta chain comes out of a study of shared clonotypes between healthy human individuals. Clones were read by immunoSEQ multiplex PCR, and TCRdb kept only the in-frame ones, dropping some. The repertoire consists of hundreds of thousands of clones, with around three quarters occurring once and the leading ten covering about 1.8%. A remark on this clone: As yet, its antigen is unknown.

Regarding the study as a whole: Larger estimated richness was generally seen in naive subsets than in memory subsets.

Sequencing was done on a sample of memory CD4+ T cells sorted from blood. Subset specified: CD45RA-negative fraction. The origin of this receptor is a woman in her 30s in good health.

The CDR3 loop is CASSLPRGGHSYGYTF. CDR3 DNA: TGCGCCAGCAGCTTACCGCGTGGGGGGCACAGCTATGGCTACACCTTC. The gene calls are TRBV5-1 and TRBJ1-2; TRBD1 is a possible D gene (6 bases). CDR3 length: 16 amino acids. Germline CDR1 and CDR2: SGHRS and YFSETQ. The ends were cut back, 2 bases at V and 4 bases at J, with 18 bases in the middle.